This is a list of T cell receptor beta chains from one sample in a study of a mutant IDH1 vaccine in newly diagnosed glioma. The antigens for these receptors are not known. Assay used: immunoSEQ multiplex PCR; TCRdb lists only in-frame clones, some missing. The profile covers over 25,000 clones, with around 77% appearing a single time and 7.5% to 10% taken by the ten largest. This material consisted of PBMCs, taken from a glioma patient whose treatment included an IDH1 peptide vaccine. These TCRs come from a woman aged 30 to 39 with glioma. Some clones in this sample may be carry-over from other donors' samples. The conserved cysteine and the conserved F or W are not part of the CDR3 here. Each record gives: J gene, D gene, V gene, CDR3 protein. A D gene is named only where the DNA matches it firmly.

TRBJ2-7,NA,TRBV4-1,ASSQETSLDEQY
TRBJ2-7,TRBD1,TRBV5-3,ARRTGQGHEQY
TRBJ2-2,NA,TRBV2,ASSRMGELF
TRBJ2-2,NA,TRBV28,ASSFGEGRTGELF
TRBJ2-7,NA,TRBV4-1,ASSLTQTTYEQY
TRBJ1-2,TRBD1,TRBV7-2,ASSPRGQGGEGYT
TRBJ1-2,NA,TRBV4-1,ASSLGGGRSGYT
TRBJ2-3,NA,TRBV5-6,ASSLGGSGDTQY
TRBJ2-1,TRBD2,TRBV5-1,ASSLRASGRNYNEQF
TRBJ1-4,NA,TRBV29-1,SAGLQGTNEKLF
TRBJ1-1,TRBD1,TRBV29-1,SVEWTRTGANTEAF
TRBJ2-2,NA,TRBV7-6,ASSLESPAGELF
TRBJ1-1,NA,TRBV6-1,ASRRQSEAF
TRBJ2-7,TRBD1,TRBV5-1,ASSSGGTGGAYEQY
TRBJ2-1,NA,TRBV30,AWNEGSSSYNEQF
TRBJ1-1,NA,TRBV5-5,ASSLWGDTEAF
TRBJ2-2,NA,TRBV5-4,ASSPRRAGEGGELF
TRBJ1-1,TRBD1,TRBV14,ASSRTGVDTEAF
TRBJ2-1,TRBD2,TRBV5-5,ASSSVAGLYNEQF
TRBJ1-1,NA,TRBV10-1,ASSGMGGRNTEAF
TRBJ2-7,NA,TRBV5-4,AYSPDRLRTYEQY
TRBJ2-1,NA,TRBV6-5,ASRKAGTPKGEQF
TRBJ1-5,NA,TRBV7-9,ASSLEGPQPQH
TRBJ2-1,NA,TRBV30,AWSVLSYNEQF
TRBJ2-3,NA,TRBV5-6,ASSFRLNTDTQY
TRBJ2-7,NA,TRBV2,ASSVQEGSYEQY
TRBJ1-5,NA,TRBV10-2,ASSVEDRLNQPQH
TRBJ2-7,NA,TRBV5-1,ASSSGTSLGFYEQY
TRBJ1-5,TRBD1,TRBV10-3,AISAGGGTSNSNQPQH
TRBJ2-7,NA,TRBV7-8,ASSLDRDPYEQY
TRBJ2-2,NA,TRBV30,AWWGGELF
TRBJ2-7,TRBD2,TRBV4-1,ASSLGGLASSYEQY
TRBJ1-5,NA,TRBV19,ASSPVREPSNQPQH
TRBJ1-1,NA,TRBV11-2,ASSYYRDHRGAF
TRBJ1-1,NA,TRBV4-2,ASSQPRGDTEAF
TRBJ1-5,NA,TRBV4-1,ASSPNWDGGYQPQH
TRBJ1-1,NA,TRBV29-1,SVQPGVGPFEAF
TRBJ1-2,TRBD1,TRBV6-1,AAGGQGNGYT
TRBJ2-4,TRBD1,TRBV5-5,ASSWGQWPVQY
TRBJ1-1,NA,TRBV28,ASSFSGHTEAF
TRBJ2-7,TRBD1,TRBV11-2,ASSHTGTGVYEQY
TRBJ2-7,TRBD2,TRBV14,ASRLAGASEQY